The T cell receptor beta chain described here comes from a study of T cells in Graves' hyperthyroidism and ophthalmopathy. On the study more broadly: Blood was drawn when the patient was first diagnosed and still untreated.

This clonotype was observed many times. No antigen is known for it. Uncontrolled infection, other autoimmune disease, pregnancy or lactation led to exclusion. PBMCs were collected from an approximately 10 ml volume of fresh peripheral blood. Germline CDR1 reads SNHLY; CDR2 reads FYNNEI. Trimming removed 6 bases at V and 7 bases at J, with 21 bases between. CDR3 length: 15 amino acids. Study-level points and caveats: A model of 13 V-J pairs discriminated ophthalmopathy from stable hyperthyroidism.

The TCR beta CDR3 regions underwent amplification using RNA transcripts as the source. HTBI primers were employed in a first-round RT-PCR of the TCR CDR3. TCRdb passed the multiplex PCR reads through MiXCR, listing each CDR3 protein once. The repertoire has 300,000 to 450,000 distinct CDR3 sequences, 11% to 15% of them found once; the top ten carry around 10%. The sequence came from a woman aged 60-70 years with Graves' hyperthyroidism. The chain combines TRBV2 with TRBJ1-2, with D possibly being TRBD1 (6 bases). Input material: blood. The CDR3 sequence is CASRGLGRGRSGYTF. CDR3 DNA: TGTGCCAGCAGGGGCTTGGGCAGGGGAAGGTCTGGCTACACCTTC.